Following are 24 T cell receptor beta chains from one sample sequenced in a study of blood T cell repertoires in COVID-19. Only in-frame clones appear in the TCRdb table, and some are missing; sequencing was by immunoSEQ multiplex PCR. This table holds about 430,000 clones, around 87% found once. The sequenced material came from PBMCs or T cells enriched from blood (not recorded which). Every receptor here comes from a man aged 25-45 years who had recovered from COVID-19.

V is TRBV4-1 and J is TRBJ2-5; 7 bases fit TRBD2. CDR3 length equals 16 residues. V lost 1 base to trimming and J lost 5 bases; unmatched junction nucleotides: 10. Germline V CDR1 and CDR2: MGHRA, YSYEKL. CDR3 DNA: TGCGCCAGCAGCCAAGGGGCGGGAGAACGTTGGGAGACCCAGTACTTC. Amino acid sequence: CASSQGAGERWETQYF.

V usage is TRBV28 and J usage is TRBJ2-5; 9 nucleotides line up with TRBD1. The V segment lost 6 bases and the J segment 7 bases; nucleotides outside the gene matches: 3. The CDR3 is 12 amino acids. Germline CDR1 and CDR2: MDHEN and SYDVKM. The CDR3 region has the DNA TGTGCCAGCAGCCTGACAGGGGGGACCCAGTACTTC. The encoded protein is CASSLTGGTQYF.

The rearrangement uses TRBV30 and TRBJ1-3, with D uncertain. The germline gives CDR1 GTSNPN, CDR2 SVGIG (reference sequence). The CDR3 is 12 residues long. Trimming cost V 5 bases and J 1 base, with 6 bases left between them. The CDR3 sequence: CAWQESGNTIYF. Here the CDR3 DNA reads TGTGCCTGGCAGGAATCTGGAAACACCATATATTTT.

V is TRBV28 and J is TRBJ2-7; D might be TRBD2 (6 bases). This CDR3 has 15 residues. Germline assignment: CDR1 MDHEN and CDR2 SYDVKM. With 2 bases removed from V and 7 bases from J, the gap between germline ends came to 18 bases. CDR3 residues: CASSLEGRFAGEQYF. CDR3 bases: TGTGCCAGCAGTTTAGAGGGGCGGTTCGCGGGGGAGCAGTACTTC. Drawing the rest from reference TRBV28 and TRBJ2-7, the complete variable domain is DVKVTQSSRYLVKRTGEKVFLECVQDMDHENMFWYRQDPGLGLRLIYFSYDVKMKEKGDIPEGYSVSREKKERFSLILESASTNQTSMYLCASSLEGRFAGEQYFGPGTRLTVT.

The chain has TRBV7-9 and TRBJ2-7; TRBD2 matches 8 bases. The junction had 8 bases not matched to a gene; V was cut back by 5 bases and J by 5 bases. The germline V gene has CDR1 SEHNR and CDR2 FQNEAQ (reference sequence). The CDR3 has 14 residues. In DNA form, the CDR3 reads TGTGCCAGCAGCCCCCCGGGACTAGTAAACGAGCAGTACTTC. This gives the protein CASSPPGLVNEQYF.

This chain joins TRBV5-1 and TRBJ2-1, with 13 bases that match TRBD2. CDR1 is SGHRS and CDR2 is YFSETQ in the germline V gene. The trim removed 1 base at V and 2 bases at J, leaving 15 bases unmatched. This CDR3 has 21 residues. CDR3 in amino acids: CASSLPLGGLAGSFTYNEQFF. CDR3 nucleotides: TGCGCCAGCAGCTTGCCCTTAGGGGGACTAGCGGGATCTTTTACCTACAATGAGCAGTTCTTC.

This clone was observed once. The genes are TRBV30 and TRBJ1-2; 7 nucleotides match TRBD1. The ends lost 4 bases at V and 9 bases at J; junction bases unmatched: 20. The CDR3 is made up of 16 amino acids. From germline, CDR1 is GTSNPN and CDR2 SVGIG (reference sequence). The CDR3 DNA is TGTGCCTGGATACGGGACAGCGGAAAGCATTGGCCGAGCTACACCTTC. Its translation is CAWIRDSGKHWPSYTF. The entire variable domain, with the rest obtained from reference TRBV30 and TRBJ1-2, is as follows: SQTIHQWPATLVQPVGSPLSLECTVEGTSNPNLYWYRQAAGRGLQLLFYSVGIGQISSEVPQNLSASRPQDRQFILSSKKLLLSDSGFYLCAWIRDSGKHWPSYTFGSGTRLTVV.

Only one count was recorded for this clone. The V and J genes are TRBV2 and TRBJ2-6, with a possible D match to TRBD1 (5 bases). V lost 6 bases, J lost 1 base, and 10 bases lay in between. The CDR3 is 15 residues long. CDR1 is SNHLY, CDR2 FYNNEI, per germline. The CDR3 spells CASRKQGSGANVLTF. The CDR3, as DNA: TGTGCCAGCAGGAAGCAGGGATCTGGGGCCAACGTCCTGACTTTC. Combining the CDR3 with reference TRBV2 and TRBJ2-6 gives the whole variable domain EPEVTQTPSHQVTQMGQEVILRCVPISNHLYFYWYRQILGQKVEFLVSFYNNEISEKSEIFDDQFSVERPDGSNFTLKIRSTKLEDSAMYFCASRKQGSGANVLTFGAGSRLTVL.

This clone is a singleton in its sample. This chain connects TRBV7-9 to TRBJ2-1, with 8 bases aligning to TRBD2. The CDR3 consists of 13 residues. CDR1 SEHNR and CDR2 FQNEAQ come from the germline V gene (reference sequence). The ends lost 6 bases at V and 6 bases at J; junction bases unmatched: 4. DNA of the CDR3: TGTGCCAGCAGGCTCACTAGCGGCAATGAGCAGTTCTTC. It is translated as CASRLTSGNEQFF.

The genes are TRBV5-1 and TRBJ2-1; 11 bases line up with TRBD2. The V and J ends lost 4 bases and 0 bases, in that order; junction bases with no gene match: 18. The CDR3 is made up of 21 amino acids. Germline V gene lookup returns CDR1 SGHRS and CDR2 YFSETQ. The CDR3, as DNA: TGCGCCAGCAGCCGACTTCCCTCACTAGCGGGAGTGAGGGACTCCTACAATGAGCAGTTCTTC. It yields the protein CASSRLPSLAGVRDSYNEQFF.

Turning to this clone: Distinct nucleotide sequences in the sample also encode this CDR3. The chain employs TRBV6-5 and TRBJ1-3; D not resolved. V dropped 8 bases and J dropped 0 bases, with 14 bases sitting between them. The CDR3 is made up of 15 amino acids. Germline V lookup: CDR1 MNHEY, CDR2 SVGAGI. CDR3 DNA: TGTGCCAGCTCATACGCCGGGAGCTCTGGAAACACCATATATTTT. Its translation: CASSYAGSSGNTIYF.

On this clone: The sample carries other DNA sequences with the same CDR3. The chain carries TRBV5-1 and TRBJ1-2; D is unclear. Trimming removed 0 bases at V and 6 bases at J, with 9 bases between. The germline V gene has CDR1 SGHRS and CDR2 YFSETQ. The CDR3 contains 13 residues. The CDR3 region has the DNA TGCGCCAGCAGCTTGGTAGGCGGAGATGGCTACACCTTC. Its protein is CASSLVGGDGYTF.

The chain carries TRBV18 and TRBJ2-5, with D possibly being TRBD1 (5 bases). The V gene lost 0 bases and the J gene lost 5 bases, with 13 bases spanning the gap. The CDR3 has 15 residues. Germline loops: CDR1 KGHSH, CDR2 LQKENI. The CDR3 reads CASSPPGRVVETQYF. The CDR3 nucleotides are TGTGCCAGCTCACCACCGGGCAGGGTAGTCGAGACCCAGTACTTC.

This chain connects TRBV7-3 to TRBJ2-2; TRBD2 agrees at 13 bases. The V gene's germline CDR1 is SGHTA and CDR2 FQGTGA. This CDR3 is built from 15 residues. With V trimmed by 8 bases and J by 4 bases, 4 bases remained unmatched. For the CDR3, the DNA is TGTGCCAGCGGAGGACTAGCGGGAGCCACCGGGGAGCTGTTTTTT. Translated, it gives CASGGLAGATGELFF.

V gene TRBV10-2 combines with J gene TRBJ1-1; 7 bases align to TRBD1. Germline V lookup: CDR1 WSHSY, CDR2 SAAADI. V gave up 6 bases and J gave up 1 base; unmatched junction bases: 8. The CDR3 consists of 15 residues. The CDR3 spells CASRGGTAENTEAFF. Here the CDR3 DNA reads TGCGCCAGCAGGGGTGGGACAGCCGAGAACACTGAAGCTTTCTTT.

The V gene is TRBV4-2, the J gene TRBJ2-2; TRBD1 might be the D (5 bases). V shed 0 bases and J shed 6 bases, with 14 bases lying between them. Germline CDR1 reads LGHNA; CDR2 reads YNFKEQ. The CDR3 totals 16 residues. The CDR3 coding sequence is TGTGCCAGCAGCCAAGATGACAGTAGTCTTCCCGGGGAGCTGTTTTTT. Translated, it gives CASSQDDSSLPGELFF.

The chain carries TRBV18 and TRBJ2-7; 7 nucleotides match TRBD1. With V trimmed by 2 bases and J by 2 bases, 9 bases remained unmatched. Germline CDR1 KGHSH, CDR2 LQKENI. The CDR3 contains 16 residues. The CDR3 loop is CASSPSGKTGTYEQYF. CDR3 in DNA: TGTGCCAGCTCACCATCCGGAAAGACAGGGACCTACGAGCAGTACTTC.

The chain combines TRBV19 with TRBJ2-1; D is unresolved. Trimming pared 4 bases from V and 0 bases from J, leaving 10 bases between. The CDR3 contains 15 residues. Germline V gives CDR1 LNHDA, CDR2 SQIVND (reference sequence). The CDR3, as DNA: TGTGCCAGTAGTAACCAGCGTAGCTCCTACAATGAGCAGTTCTTC. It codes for CASSNQRSSYNEQFF. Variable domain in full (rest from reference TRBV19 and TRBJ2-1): DGGITQSPKYLFRKEGQNVTLSCEQNLNHDAMYWYRQDPGQGLRLIYYSQIVNDFQKGDIAEGYSVSREKKESFPLTVTSAQKNPTAFYLCASSNQRSSYNEQFFGPGTRLTVL.

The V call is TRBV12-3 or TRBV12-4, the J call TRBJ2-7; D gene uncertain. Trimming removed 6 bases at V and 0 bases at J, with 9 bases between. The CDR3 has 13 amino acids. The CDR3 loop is CASSPDTSYEQYF. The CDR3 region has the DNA TGTGCCAGCAGCCCTGACACCTCCTACGAGCAGTACTTC.

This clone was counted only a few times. CDR3 sequence reads: CAWSVNSGLYNEQFF. CDR3 bases: TGTGCCTGGAGTGTAAATAGCGGGTTATACAATGAGCAGTTCTTC. This chain joins TRBV30 and TRBJ2-1, with 7 bases aligning to TRBD2. The germline CDR1 and CDR2 sequences are GTSNPN and SVGIG (reference sequence). The ends lost 0 bases at V and 4 bases at J; junction bases unmatched: 6. The CDR3 consists of 15 residues.

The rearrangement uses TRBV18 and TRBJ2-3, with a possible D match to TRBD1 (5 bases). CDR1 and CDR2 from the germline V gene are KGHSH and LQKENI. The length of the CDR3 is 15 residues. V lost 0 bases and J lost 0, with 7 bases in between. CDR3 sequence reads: CASSPPQGSTDTQYF. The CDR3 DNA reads TGTGCCAGCTCACCACCCCAGGGAAGCACAGATACGCAGTATTTT. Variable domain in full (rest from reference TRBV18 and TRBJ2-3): NAGVMQNPRHLVRRRGQEARLRCSPMKGHSHVYWYRQLPEEGLKFMVYLQKENIIDESGMPKERFSAEFPKEGPSILRIQQVVRGDSAAYFCASSPPQGSTDTQYFGPGTRLTVL.

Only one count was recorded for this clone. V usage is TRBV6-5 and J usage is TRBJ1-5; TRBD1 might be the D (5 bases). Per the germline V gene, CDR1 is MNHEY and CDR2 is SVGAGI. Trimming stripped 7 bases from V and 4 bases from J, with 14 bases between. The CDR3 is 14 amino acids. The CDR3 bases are TGTGCCAGCACGCCGGGGGTAGGGAATCAGCCCCAGCATTTT. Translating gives CASTPGVGNQPQHF.

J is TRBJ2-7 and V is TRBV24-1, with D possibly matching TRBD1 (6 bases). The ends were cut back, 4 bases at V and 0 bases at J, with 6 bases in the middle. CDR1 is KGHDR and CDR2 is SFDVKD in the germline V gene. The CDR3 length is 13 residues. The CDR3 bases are TGTGCCACCAGTGAAGGGGGCTCCTACGAGCAGTACTTC. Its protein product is CATSEGGSYEQYF.

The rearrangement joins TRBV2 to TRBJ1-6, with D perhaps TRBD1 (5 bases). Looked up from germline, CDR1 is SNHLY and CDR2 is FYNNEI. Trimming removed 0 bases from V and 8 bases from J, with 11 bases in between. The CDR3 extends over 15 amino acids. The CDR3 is CASSEARPGDSPLHF. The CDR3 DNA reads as TGTGCCAGCAGTGAAGCCCGCCCGGGGGATTCACCCCTCCACTTT.